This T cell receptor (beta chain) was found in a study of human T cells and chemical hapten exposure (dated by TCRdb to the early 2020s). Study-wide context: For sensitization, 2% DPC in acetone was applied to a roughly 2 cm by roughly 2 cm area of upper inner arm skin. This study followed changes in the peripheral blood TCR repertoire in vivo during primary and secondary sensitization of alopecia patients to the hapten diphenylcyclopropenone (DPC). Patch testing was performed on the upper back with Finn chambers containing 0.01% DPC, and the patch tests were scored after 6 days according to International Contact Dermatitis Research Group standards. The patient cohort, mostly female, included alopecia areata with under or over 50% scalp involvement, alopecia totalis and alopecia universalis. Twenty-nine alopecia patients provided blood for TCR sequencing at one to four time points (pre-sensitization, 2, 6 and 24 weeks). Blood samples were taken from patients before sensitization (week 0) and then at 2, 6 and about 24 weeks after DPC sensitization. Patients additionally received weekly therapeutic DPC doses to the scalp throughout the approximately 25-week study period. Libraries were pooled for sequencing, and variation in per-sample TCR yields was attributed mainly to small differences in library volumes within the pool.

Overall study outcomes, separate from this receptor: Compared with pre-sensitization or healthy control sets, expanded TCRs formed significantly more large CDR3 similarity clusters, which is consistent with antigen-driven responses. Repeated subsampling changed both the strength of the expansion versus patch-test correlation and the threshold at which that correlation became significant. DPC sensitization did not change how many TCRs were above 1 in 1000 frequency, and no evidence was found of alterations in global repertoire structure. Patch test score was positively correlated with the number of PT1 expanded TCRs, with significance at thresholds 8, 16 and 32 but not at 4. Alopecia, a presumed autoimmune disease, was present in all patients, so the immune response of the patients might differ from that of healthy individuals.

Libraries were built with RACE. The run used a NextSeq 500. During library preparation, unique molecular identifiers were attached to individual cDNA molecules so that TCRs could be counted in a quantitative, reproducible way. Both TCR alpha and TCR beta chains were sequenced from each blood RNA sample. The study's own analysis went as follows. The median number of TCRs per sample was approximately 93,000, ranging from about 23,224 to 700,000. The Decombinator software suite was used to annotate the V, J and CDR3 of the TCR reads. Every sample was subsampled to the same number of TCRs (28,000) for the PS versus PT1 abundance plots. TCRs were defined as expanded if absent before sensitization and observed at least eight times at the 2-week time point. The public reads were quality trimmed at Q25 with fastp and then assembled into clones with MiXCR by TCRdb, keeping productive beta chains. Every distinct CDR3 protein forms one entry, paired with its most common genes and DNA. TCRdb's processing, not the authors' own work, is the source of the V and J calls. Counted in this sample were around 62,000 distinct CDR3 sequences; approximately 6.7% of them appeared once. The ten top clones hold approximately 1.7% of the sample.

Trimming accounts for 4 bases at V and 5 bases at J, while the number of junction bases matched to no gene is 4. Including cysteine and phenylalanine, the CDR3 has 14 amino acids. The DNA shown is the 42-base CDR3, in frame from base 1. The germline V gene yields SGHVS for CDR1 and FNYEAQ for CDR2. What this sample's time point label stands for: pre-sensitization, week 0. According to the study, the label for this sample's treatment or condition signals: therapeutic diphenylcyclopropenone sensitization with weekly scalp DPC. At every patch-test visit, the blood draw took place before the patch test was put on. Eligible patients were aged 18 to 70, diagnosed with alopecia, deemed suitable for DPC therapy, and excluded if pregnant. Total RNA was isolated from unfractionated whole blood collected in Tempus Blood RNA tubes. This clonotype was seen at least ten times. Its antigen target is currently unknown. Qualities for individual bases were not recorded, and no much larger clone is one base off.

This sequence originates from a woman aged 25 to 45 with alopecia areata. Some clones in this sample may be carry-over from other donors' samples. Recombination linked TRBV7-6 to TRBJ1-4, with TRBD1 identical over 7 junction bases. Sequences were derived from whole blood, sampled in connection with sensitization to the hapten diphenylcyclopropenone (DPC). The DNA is TGTGCCAGCAGCTCCACAGGGGTCAATGAAAAACTGTTTTTT. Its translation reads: CASSSTGVNEKLFF.